These T cell receptor beta chains were read from a single sample in a study of T cells in Graves' hyperthyroidism and ophthalmopathy. Using its own MiXCR run on the multiplex PCR reads, TCRdb lists one record per CDR3 protein. The sample holds 480,000 or so distinct CDR3 sequences, around 43% seen once. Material for sequencing was peripheral blood or thyroid tissue (not recorded which). These receptors were obtained from an adult woman with Graves' disease, either hyperthyroidism or ophthalmopathy (not recorded which). The CDR3 runs from the conserved cysteine through the conserved F or W. A D gene is named only where the DNA matches it firmly. Some rows have no size entry. The others give once, few or many, or a class for an expanded clone.

d_gene: NA
abundance: NA
j_gene: TRBJ1-5
v_gene: TRBV10-3
CDR3nt: TGTGCCATCAGTGGGGCTGGGTATAGCAATCAGCCCCAGCATTTT
CDR3aa: CAISGAGYSNQPQHF

d_gene: TRBD1
abundance: once
j_gene: TRBJ2-7
v_gene: TRBV7-7
CDR3nt: TGTGCCAACAACAGGGGTCTGTCCTACGAGCAGTACTTC
CDR3aa: CANNRGLSYEQYF

d_gene: NA
abundance: few
j_gene: TRBJ2-7
v_gene: TRBV19
CDR3nt: TGTGCCAGTAGTATGGGACGGGGGAACTACGAGCAGTACTTC
CDR3aa: CASSMGRGNYEQYF

d_gene: TRBD1
abundance: NA
j_gene: TRBJ1-4
v_gene: TRBV7-9
CDR3nt: TGTGCCAGCAGCTTAGGAGCGACAGGGTTGTTTTTT
CDR3aa: CASSLGATGLFF

d_gene: TRBD1
abundance: NA
j_gene: TRBJ1-1
v_gene: TRBV15
CDR3nt: TGTGCCACCAGCAGACATCCGGGACAGGGACAGAACACTGAAGCTTTCTTT
CDR3aa: CATSRHPGQGQNTEAFF

d_gene: NA
abundance: once
j_gene: TRBJ2-7
v_gene: TRBV5-5
CDR3nt: TGTGCCAGCAGCTTGGTTACCCGGGATCCAACCTACGAGCAGTACTTC
CDR3aa: CASSLVTRDPTYEQYF

d_gene: NA
abundance: few
j_gene: TRBJ2-3
v_gene: TRBV5-1
CDR3nt: TGCGCCAGCAGCACCGAAACTAGCACAGATACGCAGTATTTT
CDR3aa: CASSTETSTDTQYF

d_gene: NA
abundance: many
j_gene: TRBJ1-1
v_gene: TRBV7-9
CDR3nt: TGTGCCAGCAGCTCGAACGCTGAAGCTTTCTTT
CDR3aa: CASSSNAEAFF

d_gene: NA
abundance: NA
j_gene: TRBJ1-2
v_gene: TRBV20-1
CDR3nt: TGCAGTGCTCAGACTAGCGGGGTCGCCTACACCTTC
CDR3aa: CSAQTSGVAYTF

d_gene: NA
abundance: NA
j_gene: TRBJ2-6
v_gene: TRBV11-2
CDR3nt: TGTGCCAGCAGCTTAGCAAAGATCGCGGCCAACGTCCTGACTTTC
CDR3aa: CASSLAKIAANVLTF

d_gene: TRBD1
abundance: NA
j_gene: TRBJ1-2
v_gene: TRBV29-1
CDR3nt: TGCAGCGCCACAGGGGGTGGGGATGGCTACACCTTC
CDR3aa: CSATGGGDGYTF

d_gene: NA
abundance: NA
j_gene: TRBJ2-5
v_gene: TRBV20-1
CDR3nt: TGCAGTGCTACCTCTCCTACCCAAGAGACCCAGTACTTC
CDR3aa: CSATSPTQETQYF

d_gene: NA
abundance: many
j_gene: TRBJ1-5
v_gene: TRBV27
CDR3nt: TGTGCCAGCAGTCTCCATGGGAGCTATAGCAATCAGCCCCAGCATTTT
CDR3aa: CASSLHGSYSNQPQHF

d_gene: NA
abundance: NA
j_gene: TRBJ2-5
v_gene: TRBV25-1
CDR3nt: TGCGCCAGCAGCCAAGGGACTCAGACCCAGTACTTC
CDR3aa: CASSQGTQTQYF

d_gene: NA
abundance: many
j_gene: TRBJ1-1
v_gene: TRBV12-3/TRBV12-4
CDR3nt: TGTGCCAGCAGTCGTAGACAGGTGATGAACACTGAAGCTTTCTTT
CDR3aa: CASSRRQVMNTEAFF

d_gene: NA
abundance: NA
j_gene: TRBJ1-5
v_gene: TRBV29-1
CDR3nt: TGCAGCGGGGCAGGGCATAGCAATCAGCCCCAGCATTTT
CDR3aa: CSGAGHSNQPQHF

d_gene: NA
abundance: many
j_gene: TRBJ2-2
v_gene: TRBV19
CDR3nt: TGTGCCAGTAGTATAACCGGGGGGCGCAGCACCGGGGAGCTGTTTTTT
CDR3aa: CASSITGGRSTGELFF

d_gene: NA
abundance: once
j_gene: TRBJ2-7
v_gene: TRBV7-9
CDR3nt: TGTGCCAGCAGCCACCGGGACGACACCTACGAGCAGTACTTC
CDR3aa: CASSHRDDTYEQYF

d_gene: NA
abundance: few
j_gene: TRBJ1-2
v_gene: TRBV3-1
CDR3nt: TGTGCCAGCAGCCAAGATTCTAGGCACGGCTACACCTTC
CDR3aa: CASSQDSRHGYTF

d_gene: TRBD2
abundance: many
j_gene: TRBJ2-5
v_gene: TRBV20-1
CDR3nt: TGCAGTGCTAAGGGTGGCTCCGGGAGGTTAGAGACCCAGTACTTC
CDR3aa: CSAKGGSGRLETQYF

d_gene: TRBD1
abundance: NA
j_gene: TRBJ1-5
v_gene: TRBV2
CDR3nt: TGTGCCAGCGACGGTAGTCCGGGACAGGGGGGATATAGCAATCAGCCCCAGCATTTT
CDR3aa: CASDGSPGQGGYSNQPQHF

d_gene: NA
abundance: NA
j_gene: TRBJ2-5
v_gene: TRBV9
CDR3nt: TGTGCCAGCAGCATGACTGGGGCTACCGATGAGACCCAGTACTTC
CDR3aa: CASSMTGATDETQYF

d_gene: NA
abundance: once
j_gene: TRBJ2-5
v_gene: TRBV10-3
CDR3nt: TGTGCCATCAGTGAACTCCCGGGGGCGAGGATTAAAGAGACCCAGTACTTC
CDR3aa: CAISELPGARIKETQYF

d_gene: NA
abundance: few
j_gene: TRBJ1-5
v_gene: TRBV24-1
CDR3nt: TGTGCCACCAGTGATTTACGCAGTGTTCAGCCCCAGCATTTT
CDR3aa: CATSDLRSVQPQHF

d_gene: NA
abundance: NA
j_gene: TRBJ2-5
v_gene: TRBV10-3
CDR3nt: TGTGCCATCAGAGGACTACAACAAGAGACCCAGTACTTC
CDR3aa: CAIRGLQQETQYF

d_gene: TRBD1
abundance: NA
j_gene: TRBJ2-5
v_gene: TRBV7-9
CDR3nt: TGTGCCAGCAGCTTAGGAAGGGGGCCGACGCTGGAGACCCAGTACTTC
CDR3aa: CASSLGRGPTLETQYF

d_gene: NA
abundance: many
j_gene: TRBJ1-1
v_gene: TRBV14
CDR3nt: TGTGCCAGCAGCCAGGGGAGGGGAGGCGACACTGAAGCTTTCTTT
CDR3aa: CASSQGRGGDTEAFF

d_gene: TRBD2
abundance: NA
j_gene: TRBJ2-7
v_gene: TRBV6-2/TRBV6-3
CDR3nt: TGTGCCAGCACTACTAGCGGAATCTCCTACGAGCAGTACTTC
CDR3aa: CASTTSGISYEQYF

d_gene: NA
abundance: NA
j_gene: TRBJ1-2
v_gene: TRBV7-9
CDR3nt: TGTGCCAGCAGTTTTTGGCAGGGTTATGGCCACACCTTC
CDR3aa: CASSFWQGYGHTF

d_gene: NA
abundance: NA
j_gene: TRBJ1-5
v_gene: TRBV2
CDR3nt: TGTGCCAGCAACGGCAATAGCAATCAGCCCCAGCATTTT
CDR3aa: CASNGNSNQPQHF

d_gene: NA
abundance: NA
j_gene: TRBJ1-2
v_gene: TRBV29-1
CDR3nt: TGCAGCGTTGGGGGGACCTATGGCTACACCTTC
CDR3aa: CSVGGTYGYTF

d_gene: TRBD1
abundance: NA
j_gene: TRBJ1-2
v_gene: TRBV7-9
CDR3nt: TGTGCCAGCAGTTCGTGGGACAGGGACTTTACCAACTATGGCTACACCTTC
CDR3aa: CASSSWDRDFTNYGYTF

d_gene: TRBD1
abundance: NA
j_gene: TRBJ1-2
v_gene: TRBV10-3
CDR3nt: TGTGCCATCTCGGACAGGTGGCGAACTTACTATGGCTACACCTTC
CDR3aa: CAISDRWRTYYGYTF

d_gene: TRBD1
abundance: NA
j_gene: TRBJ1-2
v_gene: TRBV10-1
CDR3nt: TGTGCCATCAGTGAGTCGTCACAGGGGGGCTACACCTTC
CDR3aa: CAISESSQGGYTF

d_gene: NA
abundance: many
j_gene: TRBJ2-5
v_gene: TRBV20-1
CDR3nt: TGCAGTGCCAGGTTGTCGGTCTACCAAGAGACCCAGTACTTC
CDR3aa: CSARLSVYQETQYF

d_gene: TRBD2
abundance: NA
j_gene: TRBJ2-5
v_gene: TRBV25-1
CDR3nt: TGTGCCAGCAGTCAGGGACTAGCGGGAGCGTACCAAGAGACCCAGTACTTC
CDR3aa: CASSQGLAGAYQETQYF

d_gene: NA
abundance: many
j_gene: TRBJ2-7
v_gene: TRBV25-1
CDR3nt: TGTGCCAGCAGTGGGACTGGGATGACCTACGAGCAGTACTTC
CDR3aa: CASSGTGMTYEQYF

d_gene: NA
abundance: NA
j_gene: TRBJ2-7
v_gene: TRBV7-9
CDR3nt: TGTGCCAGCAGCTTTACAGCAGTCGCGCAGTACTTC
CDR3aa: CASSFTAVAQYF

d_gene: TRBD1
abundance: NA
j_gene: TRBJ1-5
v_gene: TRBV5-4
CDR3nt: TGTGCCAGCAGCTTCCGGGACGCCGGGACAGGCAATCAGCCCCAGCATTTT
CDR3aa: CASSFRDAGTGNQPQHF

d_gene: NA
abundance: NA
j_gene: TRBJ2-3
v_gene: TRBV20-1
CDR3nt: TGCAGTGCTAGAGATCACGACCCAGCAGGAGATACGCAGTATTTT
CDR3aa: CSARDHDPAGDTQYF

d_gene: NA
abundance: few
j_gene: TRBJ1-2
v_gene: TRBV7-3
CDR3nt: TGTGCCAGCAGCCAGTCGGGCCAACTTAGGCGTGGCTACACCTTC
CDR3aa: CASSQSGQLRRGYTF

d_gene: NA
abundance: NA
j_gene: TRBJ2-5
v_gene: TRBV18
CDR3nt: TGTGCCAGCTCACCACCTAGCATTCAAGAGACCCAGTACTTC
CDR3aa: CASSPPSIQETQYF

d_gene: TRBD2
abundance: NA
j_gene: TRBJ2-7
v_gene: TRBV7-2
CDR3nt: TGTGCCAGCAGCCAAGCGTCTAGCGGGGCCTACGAGCAGTACTTC
CDR3aa: CASSQASSGAYEQYF

d_gene: TRBD1
abundance: many
j_gene: TRBJ1-1
v_gene: TRBV19
CDR3nt: TGTGCCAGTAGCCATGACAGGGCGAACACTGAAGCTTTCTTT
CDR3aa: CASSHDRANTEAFF

d_gene: NA
abundance: NA
j_gene: TRBJ1-5
v_gene: TRBV7-2
CDR3nt: TGCGCCAGCAGCCAGGAACAGAGCACGGGGCCCCAGCATTTT
CDR3aa: CASSQEQSTGPQHF

d_gene: NA
abundance: NA
j_gene: TRBJ1-1
v_gene: TRBV30
CDR3nt: TGTGCCTGGAGTATCGTCCTGAGGACTGAAGCTTTCTTT
CDR3aa: CAWSIVLRTEAFF

d_gene: NA
abundance: few
j_gene: TRBJ2-7
v_gene: TRBV7-9
CDR3nt: TGTGCCAGCAGTCCCCCCGACTATTACTACGAGCAGTACTTC
CDR3aa: CASSPPDYYYEQYF

d_gene: TRBD2
abundance: NA
j_gene: TRBJ2-7
v_gene: TRBV10-3
CDR3nt: TGTGCCATCAGTGACCCTCGAATAGGGACTAGCGGGAGCTCCTACGAGCAGTACTTC
CDR3aa: CAISDPRIGTSGSSYEQYF

d_gene: NA
abundance: few
j_gene: TRBJ1-2
v_gene: TRBV30
CDR3nt: TGTGCCTGGAGTGTAGTCCCTAACTATGGCTACACCTTC
CDR3aa: CAWSVVPNYGYTF

d_gene: TRBD1
abundance: NA
j_gene: TRBJ1-5
v_gene: TRBV9
CDR3nt: TGTGCCAGCAGTTTAGCGCGGGACAGGGACAATCAGCCCCAGCATTTT
CDR3aa: CASSLARDRDNQPQHF

d_gene: TRBD1
abundance: many
j_gene: TRBJ1-1
v_gene: TRBV5-1
CDR3nt: TGCGCCAGCAGCTTGGGGGACAGTTCCCCCACTGAAGCTTTCTTT
CDR3aa: CASSLGDSSPTEAFF

d_gene: NA
abundance: NA
j_gene: TRBJ1-6
v_gene: TRBV4-3
CDR3nt: TGCGCCAGCAGCCAAGGCGCAGGCGACTATTCACCCCTCCACTTT
CDR3aa: CASSQGAGDYSPLHF

d_gene: TRBD2
abundance: NA
j_gene: TRBJ2-5
v_gene: TRBV15
CDR3nt: TGTGCCACCAGCAGAGATACTAGCGGGATGTACCAAGAGACCCAGTACTTC
CDR3aa: CATSRDTSGMYQETQYF

d_gene: NA
abundance: many
j_gene: TRBJ2-5
v_gene: TRBV11-2
CDR3nt: TGTGCCAGCTGTACAGGGTGGGGGGAGACCCAGTACTTC
CDR3aa: CASCTGWGETQYF

d_gene: NA
abundance: many
j_gene: TRBJ1-1
v_gene: TRBV6-6
CDR3nt: TGTGCCAGCAGTTACGGGACCACTGAAGCTTTCTTT
CDR3aa: CASSYGTTEAFF